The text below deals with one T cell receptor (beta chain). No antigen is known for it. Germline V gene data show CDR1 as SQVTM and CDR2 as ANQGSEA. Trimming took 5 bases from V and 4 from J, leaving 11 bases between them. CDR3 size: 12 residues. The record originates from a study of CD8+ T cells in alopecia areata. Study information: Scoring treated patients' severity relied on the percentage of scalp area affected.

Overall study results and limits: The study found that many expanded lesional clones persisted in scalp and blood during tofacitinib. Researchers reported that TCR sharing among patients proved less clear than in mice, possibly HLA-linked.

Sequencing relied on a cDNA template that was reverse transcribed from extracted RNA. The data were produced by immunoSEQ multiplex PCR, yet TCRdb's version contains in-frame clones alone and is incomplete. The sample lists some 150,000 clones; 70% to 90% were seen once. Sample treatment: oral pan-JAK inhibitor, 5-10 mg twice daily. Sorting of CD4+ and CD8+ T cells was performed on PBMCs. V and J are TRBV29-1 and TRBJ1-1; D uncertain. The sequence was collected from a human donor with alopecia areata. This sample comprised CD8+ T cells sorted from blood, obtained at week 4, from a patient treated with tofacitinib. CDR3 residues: CSVSLQSTEAFF. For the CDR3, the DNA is TGCAGCGTTTCTTTACAGAGCACTGAAGCTTTCTTT.